The 30 T cell receptor beta chains presented below share a single source sample, sequenced in a study of shared clonotypes between healthy human individuals. Assay: immunoSEQ multiplex PCR; the TCRdb copy retains only in-frame clones and omits some. Of about 820,000 clones in the sample, 92% were seen once. Naive CD8 populations comprised CD45RO-negative cells positively selected for CCR7, excluding terminally differentiated effector memory CD45RA+ cells. Material for sequencing was naive CD8+ T cells sorted from blood. These receptors originate from a man aged 25 to 40 in good health.

This chain links TRBV4-1 with TRBJ2-3; D possibly uses TRBD1 or TRBD2 (5 bases each). There are 15 residues in the CDR3. In germline, CDR1 is MGHRA, CDR2 YSYEKL. V lost 0 bases and J 4 bases, leaving 11 bases between the germline ends. The chain's CDR3 is CASSQESEGSDTQYF. For the CDR3, the DNA is TGCGCCAGCAGCCAAGAGTCTGAGGGGTCAGATACGCAGTATTTT.

The chain couples TRBV5-4 to TRBJ1-1; maybe TRBD1 (6 bases). The length of the CDR3 is 14 residues. V was shortened by 3 bases and J by 1 base, with 10 bases between the two germline ends. The germline gives CDR1 SGHNT, CDR2 YYREEE (reference sequence). The CDR3: CASSYPGANTEAFF. In DNA form, the CDR3 reads TGTGCCAGCAGCTACCCGGGGGCGAACACTGAAGCTTTCTTT.

This clone has just a few counts. This same CDR3 is encoded by further DNA sequences in the sample. The V gene is TRBV28, the J gene TRBJ2-7, with TRBD1 as a possible D gene (5 bases). Germline V gene data show CDR1 as MDHEN and CDR2 as SYDVKM. The V end was cut by 6 bases, the J end by 4 bases, with 7 bases between. The CDR3 loop spans 11 amino acids. The CDR3 is CASSRVYEQYF. CDR3 sequence (DNA): TGTGCCAGCAGCAGGGTTTACGAGCAGTACTTC.

The J gene is TRBJ2-7, the V gene TRBV6-1; possibly TRBD1 for D (6 bases). The V gene's germline CDR1 is MNHNS and CDR2 SASEGT. This CDR3 region has 15 residues. Between the trimmed V and J ends, which lost 7 bases and 0 bases, there was a span of 16 bases. The CDR3 bases are TGTGCCAGCACCCCACGGGAAGGGGGCTCCTACGAGCAGTACTTC. Encoded protein: CASTPREGGSYEQYF.

The V call is TRBV15, the J call TRBJ2-7; D is uncertain. The CDR3 consists of 14 residues. The ends were cut back, 0 bases at V and 3 bases at J, with 9 bases in the middle. Germline assignment: CDR1 LNHNV and CDR2 YYDKDF (reference sequence). The CDR3 sequence is CATSRDRPGYEQYF. The CDR3 DNA reads TGTGCCACCAGCAGAGATCGTCCCGGCTACGAGCAGTACTTC.

This clone was seen a single time. V is TRBV4-1 and J is TRBJ2-7; the D is unclear. V was pared by 2 bases and J by 2 bases, with 10 bases between. The germline V gene encodes CDR1 MGHRA and CDR2 YSYEKL. The CDR3 spans 14 residues. In DNA form, the CDR3 reads TGCGCCAGCAGCCAAAGGGTCCCTACCTACGAGCAGTACTTC. Protein: CASSQRVPTYEQYF.

The J gene is TRBJ2-7, the V gene TRBV28; tentative D call: TRBD2 (6 bases). This CDR3 is 16 amino acids long. Germline-derived CDR1 and CDR2 are MDHEN and SYDVKM. The ends were cut back, 6 bases at V and 4 bases at J, with 22 bases in the middle. In DNA, the CDR3 is TGTGCCAGCAGCATCCTGGCGGGGACCTCCTCTTACGAGCAGTACTTC. Its translation: CASSILAGTSSYEQYF.

The rearrangement links TRBV2 to TRBJ1-5; D gene uncertain. Germline assignment: CDR1 SNHLY and CDR2 FYNNEI. This CDR3 is built from 14 residues. V lost 2 bases, J lost 1 base, and 6 bases lay in between. Here the CDR3 DNA reads TGTGCCAGCAGTGAATACACGAGCAATCAGCCCCAGCATTTT. Its protein is CASSEYTSNQPQHF. Complete variable domain (other parts from reference TRBV2 and TRBJ1-5): EPEVTQTPSHQVTQMGQEVILRCVPISNHLYFYWYRQILGQKVEFLVSFYNNEISEKSEIFDDQFSVERPDGSNFTLKIRSTKLEDSAMYFCASSEYTSNQPQHFGDGTRLSIL.

The chain combines TRBV7-9 with TRBJ2-1, with 15 bases aligning to TRBD2. Germline trimming cut 4 bases from V and 5 bases from J; bases unmatched to any gene: 6. Germline V gene data show CDR1 as SEHNR and CDR2 as FQNEAQ (reference sequence). The CDR3 loop spans 17 amino acids. The CDR3 protein is CASSSGLAGGPHNEQFF. In DNA form, the CDR3 reads TGTGCCAGCAGCTCTGGACTAGCGGGAGGGCCCCACAATGAGCAGTTCTTC.

The count of this clone is one. The chain employs TRBV19 and TRBJ2-1; D tentatively reads TRBD1 or TRBD2 (5 bases each). The germline gives CDR1 LNHDA, CDR2 SQIVND (reference sequence). The CDR3 extends over 11 amino acids. Between the trimmed V and J ends, which lost 9 bases and 9 bases, there was a span of 12 bases. CDR3 nucleotide sequence: TGTGCCAGGAAGGGGACGCGTGAGCAGTTCTTC. Protein product: CARKGTREQFF.

V gene TRBV7-9 combines with J gene TRBJ2-7; D not resolved. The germline V gene encodes CDR1 SEHNR and CDR2 FQNEAQ (reference sequence). The V end was cut by 6 bases, the J end by 0 bases, with 9 bases between. This CDR3 is 13 amino acids long. The CDR3 is CASRDRSSYEQYF. Here the CDR3 DNA reads TGTGCCAGCAGGGACCGGAGCTCCTACGAGCAGTACTTC.

This clone was detected once. The chain has TRBV28 and TRBJ2-2, with a weak D call TRBD2 (5 bases). Germline CDR1 is MDHEN and CDR2 is SYDVKM. The CDR3 length is 20 residues. Trimming shortened V by 2 bases and J by 3 bases, and 25 bases separated the two germline ends. CDR3 nucleotides: TGTGCCAGCAGTTTACCCCCCGGGGATAGTCACGTAGTCGACACCGGGGAGCTGTTTTTT. This translates into CASSLPPGDSHVVDTGELFF.

This clone has a count of ten or more. The CDR3 protein is CASSENSGRGTDTQYF. In DNA form, the CDR3 reads TGTGCCAGCAGTGAGAATAGCGGGAGAGGCACAGATACGCAGTATTTT. The chain has TRBV6-4 and TRBJ2-3, with 9 nucleotides matching TRBD2. From germline, CDR1 is MRHNA and CDR2 SNTAGT. The V and J ends lost 3 bases and 1 base, in that order; junction bases with no gene match: 5. The CDR3 is 16 residues long.

The chain is built from TRBV7-8 and TRBJ2-3; 14 positions match TRBD2. The CDR3 runs to 19 residues. CDR1 and CDR2 (germline): SGHVS, FQNEAQ. V lost 4 bases to trimming and J lost 2 bases; unmatched junction nucleotides: 11. CDR3 DNA: TGTGCCAGCAGCTGGGGACTAGCGGGAGTCGGAGAGGACACAGATACGCAGTATTTT. Its translation is CASSWGLAGVGEDTDTQYF. The complete variable domain, with remaining parts taken from reference TRBV7-8 and TRBJ2-3, reads GAGVSQSPRYKVAKRGQDVALRCDPISGHVSLFWYQQALGQGPEFLTYFQNEAQLDKSGLPSDRFFAERPEGSVSTLKIQRTQQEDSAVYLCASSWGLAGVGEDTDTQYFGPGTRLTVL.

The chain links TRBV10-2 to TRBJ2-7; D gene unclear. The CDR3 sequence is 12 residues long. V lost 3 bases to trimming and J lost 2 bases, with 5 bases between them. The germline V gene encodes CDR1 WSHSY and CDR2 SAAADI. CDR3 in DNA: TGCGCCAGCAGTGAAGGACCCTACGAGCAGTACTTC. Its protein product is CASSEGPYEQYF.

This chain links TRBV29-1 with TRBJ2-3; TRBD2 agrees at 9 bases. Germline-derived CDR1 and CDR2 are SQVTM and ANQGSEA. Trimming at V came to 2 bases and at J to 0 bases, leaving 15 bases not matched to a gene. This CDR3 region has 19 residues. The CDR3 DNA sequence: TGCAGCGTTGAAAGGCCCATAACGACTAGCGGAGTGAGCACAGATACGCAGTATTTT. This translates into CSVERPITTSGVSTDTQYF.

As regards this clone: At one of its ends the junction is not consistent with the germline gene, which may arise from a read error. This chain connects TRBV11-2 to TRBJ2-7; 8 bases match TRBD1. The length of the CDR3 is 11 residues. Per the germline V gene, CDR1 is SGHAT and CDR2 is FQNNGV. The CDR3: CASSLIPTGGF. In DNA form, the CDR3 reads TGTGCCAGCAGCTTAATACCCACAGGGGGATTC.

The V gene is TRBV18, the J gene TRBJ2-1, with 8 bases aligning to TRBD2. The CDR3 length is 18 residues. The junction had 14 bases not matched to a gene; V was cut back by 5 bases and J by 2 bases. Germline V gives CDR1 KGHSH, CDR2 LQKENI. For the CDR3, the DNA is TGTGCCAGCTCAAGTGGTTTTGAAGGCGGGAGGACCTACAATGAGCAGTTCTTC. Its protein product is CASSSGFEGGRTYNEQFF.

The rearrangement uses TRBV7-6 and TRBJ2-3; maybe TRBD2 (6 bases). Trimming removed 4 bases from V and 4 bases from J, with 18 bases in between. The CDR3 covers 16 residues. Germline lookup yields CDR1 SGHVS and CDR2 FNYEAQ. CDR3 sequence (DNA): TGTGCCAGCAGCTCCACGGGACCTGGCGGGGCAGATACGCAGTATTTT. Translation gives CASSSTGPGGADTQYF.

The chain recombines TRBV5-4 with TRBJ2-3; TRBD2 might be the D (5 bases). The CDR3 spans 16 residues. Germline loops: CDR1 SGHNT, CDR2 YYREEE (reference sequence). Between the trimmed V and J ends, which lost 0 bases and 4 bases, there was a span of 15 bases. The CDR3 bases are TGTGCCAGCAGCTTGGGGATCGGGGAGCCGGCAGATACGCAGTATTTT. Its translation is CASSLGIGEPADTQYF. Drawing the rest from reference TRBV5-4 and TRBJ2-3, the complete variable domain is ETGVTQSPTHLIKTRGQQVTLRCSSQSGHNTVSWYQQALGQGPQFIFQYYREEENGRGNFPPRFSGLQFPNYSSELNVNALELDDSALYLCASSLGIGEPADTQYFGPGTRLTVL.

The genes are TRBV6-5 and TRBJ2-7; D gene unclear. CDR3 length: 14 residues. V was cut by 8 bases and J by 3 bases, with 17 bases left in between. Germline CDR1 MNHEY, CDR2 SVGAGI. Here the CDR3 DNA reads TGTGCCAGCGGCCAAAGAAGCTATGACTACGAGCAGTACTTC. Its protein product is CASGQRSYDYEQYF.

This sequence joins TRBV5-8 and TRBJ2-6; D remains ambiguous. There are 18 residues in the CDR3. V lost 5 bases and J 0 bases, leaving 18 bases between the germline ends. Per the germline V gene, CDR1 is SGHTS and CDR2 is YDEGEE. The CDR3 spells CASRSEPVISSGANVLTF. The CDR3 DNA is TGTGCCAGCAGATCCGAACCGGTTATAAGCTCTGGGGCCAACGTCCTGACTTTC.

The V gene is TRBV28, the J gene TRBJ2-7, with 12 nucleotides matching TRBD2. Germline CDR1 is MDHEN and CDR2 is SYDVKM. J gave up 6 bases and V 2 bases, and 5 bases lay outside the gene matches. This CDR3 is built from 15 residues. The CDR3 DNA sequence: TGTGCCAGCAGTTTACTAGCGGGAGGGCTCGGCGAGCAGTACTTC. Protein sequence: CASSLLAGGLGEQYF.

The V gene is TRBV5-6, the J gene TRBJ2-5; weak D call: TRBD1 (6 bases). Per the germline V gene, CDR1 is SGHDT and CDR2 is YYEEEE. Trimming pared 2 bases from V and 1 base from J, leaving 9 bases between. The CDR3 contains 14 residues. The CDR3 spells CASSFTGSQETQYF. The CDR3 coding sequence is TGTGCCAGCAGCTTCACAGGGTCCCAAGAGACCCAGTACTTC. The variable domain in full, completed from reference TRBV5-6 and TRBJ2-5, reads DAGVTQSPTHLIKTRGQQVTLRCSPKSGHDTVSWYQQALGQGPQFIFQYYEEEERQRGNFPDRFSGHQFPNYSSELNVNALLLGDSALYLCASSFTGSQETQYFGPGTRLLVL.

The chain couples TRBV21-1 to TRBJ2-3; the table assigns TRBD2, which was not confirmed against the DNA. TRBV21-1 is tagged as a pseudogene. This CDR3 spans 19 amino acids. CDR3 DNA sequence: TGTGCCAGCAGCAGACCCAGTCGGACTAGCGGGGGACCCACAGATACGCAGTATTTT. Residues: CASSRPSRTSGGPTDTQYF.

Of note for this clone: The sample contains more than one DNA sequence encoding this CDR3. The chain couples TRBV5-5 to TRBJ2-1; a weak D match, TRBD2 (5 bases). The CDR3 is made up of 16 amino acids. Trimming took 4 bases from V and 2 from J, leaving 16 bases between them. From germline, CDR1 is SGHKS and CDR2 YYEKEE (reference sequence). For the CDR3, the DNA is TGTGCCAGCAGCCTTGCGGGTCTAGCCGCCTACAATGAGCAGTTCTTC. It translates to CASSLAGLAAYNEQFF.

The rearrangement links TRBV7-9 to TRBJ1-5; D is ambiguous. The CDR3 contains 17 residues. The V gene's germline CDR1 is SEHNR and CDR2 FQNEAQ (reference sequence). V gave up 5 bases and J gave up 0 bases, with 17 bases separating them. DNA for the CDR3: TGTGCCAGCAGCCCTCTGGACGGAAAATATAGCAATCAGCCCCAGCATTTT. Its translation: CASSPLDGKYSNQPQHF.

The J gene is TRBJ1-1, the V gene TRBV28; TRBD1 aligns across 7 bases. With V trimmed by 7 bases and J by 0 bases, 5 bases remained unmatched. CDR3 length equals 14 residues. The V gene's germline CDR1 is MDHEN and CDR2 SYDVKM. The CDR3 sequence: CASNWDRMNTEAFF. As DNA, the CDR3 is TGTGCCAGCAACTGGGACAGAATGAACACTGAAGCTTTCTTT.

J is TRBJ2-7 and V is TRBV4-1; TRBD2 aligns across 9 bases. The junction had 6 bases not matched to a gene; V was cut back by 0 bases and J by 3 bases. The germline gives CDR1 MGHRA, CDR2 YSYEKL. The CDR3 is made up of 16 amino acids. CDR3 in DNA: TGCGCCAGCAGCCAAGAACTCGCTAGCGGGATCTACGAGCAGTACTTC. Its translation: CASSQELASGIYEQYF.

The gene calls are TRBV9 and TRBJ2-1, with 7 nucleotides matching TRBD1. J gave up 0 bases and V 3 bases, and 6 bases lay outside the gene matches. This CDR3 comprises 16 residues. From germline, CDR1 is SGDLS and CDR2 YYNGEE. The CDR3 coding sequence is TGTGCCAGCAGCGAACAGGGGAGTATCTCCTACAATGAGCAGTTCTTC. It translates to CASSEQGSISYNEQFF.